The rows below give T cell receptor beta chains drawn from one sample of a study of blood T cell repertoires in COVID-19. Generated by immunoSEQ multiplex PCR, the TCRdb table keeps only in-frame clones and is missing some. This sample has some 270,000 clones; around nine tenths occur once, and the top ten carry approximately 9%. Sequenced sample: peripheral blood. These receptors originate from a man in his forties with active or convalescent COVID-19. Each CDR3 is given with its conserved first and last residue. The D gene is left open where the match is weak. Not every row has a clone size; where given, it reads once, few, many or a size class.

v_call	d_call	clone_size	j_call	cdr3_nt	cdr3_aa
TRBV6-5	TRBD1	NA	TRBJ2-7	TGTGCCAGCAGAGGACAGGATACGAGCGAGCAGTACTTC	CASRGQDTSEQYF
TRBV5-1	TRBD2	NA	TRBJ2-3	TGCGCCAGCAGCTCATTAGCGGGGGCCTCCACAGATACGCAGTATTTT	CASSSLAGASTDTQYF
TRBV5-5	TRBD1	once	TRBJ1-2	TGTGCCAGCAGCTACCAGGGGGACTATGGCTACACCTTC	CASSYQGDYGYTF
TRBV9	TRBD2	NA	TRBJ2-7	TGTGCCAGCAGCGCACCCCCTGAAGGACTAGTCAGGGAGCAGTACTTC	CASSAPPEGLVREQYF
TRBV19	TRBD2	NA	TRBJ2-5	TGTGCCAGTAGTTCGAGCGGGAGCGACAGGCTGGGGGAGACCCAGTACTTC	CASSSSGSDRLGETQYF
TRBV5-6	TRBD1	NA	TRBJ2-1	TGTGCCAGCAGCCGCACTACGACAGGGGACTCCTACAATGAGCAGTTCTTC	CASSRTTTGDSYNEQFF
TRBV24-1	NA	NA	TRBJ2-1	TGTGCCACCAGTGATTACCGGGACACGGGTGAGCAGTTCTTC	CATSDYRDTGEQFF
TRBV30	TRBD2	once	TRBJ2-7	TGTGCCTGGAGTCTAGCGGGGGGGACGGACGAGCAGTACTTC	CAWSLAGGTDEQYF
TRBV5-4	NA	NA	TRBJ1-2	TGTGCCAGCAGCCGACTCCCCATCGGACTGGATGGCTACACCTTC	CASSRLPIGLDGYTF
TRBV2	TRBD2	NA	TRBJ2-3	TGTGCCAGCGGCGGGACTAGCGGAGCCACAGATACGCAGTATTTT	CASGGTSGATDTQYF
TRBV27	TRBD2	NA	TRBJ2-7	TGTGCCAGCAGTTTATCACTAGCGGGAGGATACGAGCAGTACTTC	CASSLSLAGGYEQYF
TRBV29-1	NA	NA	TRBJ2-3	TGCAGCGATGGCAGGCAGGGGTACACAGATACGCAGTATTTT	CSDGRQGYTDTQYF
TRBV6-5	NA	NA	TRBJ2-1	TGTGCCAGCCGCGCATGGGGCTCGGGGGATGAGCAGTTCTTC	CASRAWGSGDEQFF
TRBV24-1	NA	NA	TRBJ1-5	TGTGCCACCAGTGATTTGCAGGGTCAGCCCCAGCATTTT	CATSDLQGQPQHF
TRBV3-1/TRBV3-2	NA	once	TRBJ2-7	TGTGCCAGCAGCCAACCTCTTCGTTCCCCGGGCGAGCAGTACTTC	CASSQPLRSPGEQYF
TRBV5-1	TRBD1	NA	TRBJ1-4	TGCGCCAGCCGAGCCTTGGGACAGCTTAATGAAAAACTGTTTTTT	CASRALGQLNEKLFF
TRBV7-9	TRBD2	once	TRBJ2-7	TGTGCCAGCAGCTCATTAACGCCTAGCGGCTCCTACGAGCAGTACTTC	CASSSLTPSGSYEQYF
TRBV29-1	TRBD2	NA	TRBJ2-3	TGCAGCGGAGCGGGAGATGGGGCAGATACGCAGTATTTT	CSGAGDGADTQYF
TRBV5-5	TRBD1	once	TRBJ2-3	TGTGCCAGCAGCATCGGACAGGGAACAGATACGCAGTATTTT	CASSIGQGTDTQYF
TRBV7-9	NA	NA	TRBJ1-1	TGTGCCAGCAGCTTAGCGCGCGGGAATACTGAAGCTTTCTTT	CASSLARGNTEAFF
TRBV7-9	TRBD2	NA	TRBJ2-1	TGTGCCAGCAGCTCCATTAGCGGGAGCTCCTACAATGAGCAGTTCTTC	CASSSISGSSYNEQFF
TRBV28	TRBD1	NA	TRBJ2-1	TGTGCCAGCAGTTTACCCGGACAGGGGTGGTCCTACAATGAGCAGTTCTTC	CASSLPGQGWSYNEQFF
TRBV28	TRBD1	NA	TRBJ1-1	TGTGCCAGCAGTTTAGAAAGGACAGGGGGCGCGAGGACTGAAGCTTTCTTT	CASSLERTGGARTEAFF
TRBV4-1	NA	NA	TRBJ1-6	TGCGCCAGCAGCCAAGAGCCCACTGGTGGTTCACCCCTCCACTTT	CASSQEPTGGSPLHF